This T cell receptor beta chain was sequenced in a study of T cell responses to AZD1222 COVID-19 vaccine. Notes on this clone: As yet, its antigen is unknown.

General observations from the study: Vaccine-associated CD4 TCRs spanned spike, dominant at 160-218 and 743-854. Reports say nearly half of spike-specific TCRs go after unmutated variant regions. Spike-specific TCR breadth and depth grew following two AZD1222 doses. Baseline seropositivity occurred in only 5 to 7 AZD1222 recipients.

Profiling relied on immunoSEQ multiplex PCR, and the TCRdb table lists in-frame clones only, not all of them. The repertoire holds 150,000 or so clones, with 87% as singletons. Specimen: peripheral blood, collected 28 days after the second AZD1222 dose. The source of this sequence is an adult who received the AZD1222 COVID-19 vaccine.

As DNA, the CDR3 is TGTGCCAGCAGCTTCCGGACTAGCGGGAGGTATACGCAGTATTTT. Protein: CASSFRTSGRYTQYF. V gene TRBV7-2 combines with J gene TRBJ2-3; 14 positions agree with TRBD2. Trimming at V came to 3 bases and at J to 7 bases, leaving 3 bases not matched to a gene. This CDR3 comprises 15 residues. In germline, CDR1 is SGHTA, CDR2 FQGNSA.